The 22 T cell receptor beta chains listed next were all sequenced from one sample in a study of T cells in Graves' hyperthyroidism and ophthalmopathy. Amplification targeted TCR beta CDR3 regions from RNA transcripts. Using the HTBI primer set, a first-round RT-PCR was run on the TCR CDR3. TCRdb itself ran the multiplex PCR reads through MiXCR, one entry per CDR3 protein. The sample carries some 620,000 distinct CDR3 sequences, about 17% recorded once. The sequenced sample consisted of blood. These receptors were taken from a woman aged 25-40 years with Graves' hyperthyroidism.

The chain joins TRBV10-2 to TRBJ2-1; no clear D gene. The V gene's germline CDR1 is WSHSY and CDR2 SAAADI. CDR3 length: 13 amino acids. V dropped 2 bases and J dropped 4 bases, with 6 bases sitting between them. CDR3 DNA sequence: TGCGCCAGCAGTGAGGGTCTATACAATGAGCAGTTCTTC. Its translation is CASSEGLYNEQFF.

This chain connects TRBV30 to TRBJ1-6, with 7 bases that match TRBD1. The CDR3 extends over 15 amino acids. Trimming at V came to 0 bases and at J to 7 bases, leaving 6 bases not matched to a gene. The germline CDR1 and CDR2 sequences are GTSNPN and SVGIG (reference sequence). CDR3 in DNA: TGTGCCTGGAGTGTTATTTTCAGGGGGAATTCACCCCTCCACTTT. Amino acid sequence: CAWSVIFRGNSPLHF. The variable domain in full, with the rest retrieved from reference TRBV30 and TRBJ1-6, is SQTIHQWPATLVQPVGSPLSLECTVEGTSNPNLYWYRQAAGRGLQLLFYSVGIGQISSEVPQNLSASRPQDRQFILSSKKLLLSDSGFYLCAWSVIFRGNSPLHFGNGTRLTVT.

There are many counts of this clonotype. This chain uses TRBV7-2 with TRBJ2-7; TRBD2 aligns across 9 bases. This CDR3 contains 14 residues. CDR1 and CDR2 (germline): SGHTA, FQGNSA. J was trimmed by 5 bases and V by 2 bases; bases with no gene match: 4. CDR3 nucleotides: TGTGCCAGCAGCTTATGGCCTAGCGGGAACGAGCAGTACTTC. It codes for CASSLWPSGNEQYF.

This clonotype was found many times. The chain combines TRBV9 with TRBJ2-1; 12 bases are shared with TRBD2. V lost 4 bases, J lost 6 bases, and 5 bases stayed unmatched. Germline V gives CDR1 SGDLS, CDR2 YYNGEE. The CDR3 is 15 residues long. The DNA of the CDR3 is TGTGCCAGCAGCCTCGGACTAGCGGGGTTCAATGAGCAGTTCTTC. Translated: CASSLGLAGFNEQFF.

The chain uses TRBV25-1 and TRBJ2-1; TRBD1 is a possible D gene (6 bases). Between the trimmed V and J ends, which lost 10 bases and 7 bases, there was a span of 11 bases. From germline, CDR1 is MGHDK and CDR2 SYGVNS. The CDR3 consists of 11 residues. The CDR3, as DNA: TGTGCCATACGAGGGGGTAATGAGCAGTTCTTC. Its translation is CAIRGGNEQFF.

This clonotype was picked up a small number of times. V is TRBV18 and J is TRBJ2-2; tentative D call: TRBD2 (5 bases). V was clipped by 0 bases and J by 7 bases, with 12 bases between them. Germline CDR1 KGHSH, CDR2 LQKENI. The CDR3 sequence is 15 residues long. In DNA form, the CDR3 reads TGTGCCAGCTCACCACCCTCGGGGTCAAGCGGGGAGCTGTTTTTT. Amino acid sequence: CASSPPSGSSGELFF.

V and J are TRBV27 and TRBJ2-2; the match to TRBD2 covers 11 bases. Germline V gene lookup returns CDR1 MNHEY and CDR2 SMNVEV (reference sequence). The CDR3 runs 19 residues. V gave up 3 bases and J gave up 2 bases; unmatched junction bases: 11. CDR3 sequence: CASSLSGSGRGRNTGELFF. Here the CDR3 DNA reads TGTGCCAGCAGTTTGTCTGGTAGCGGGAGGGGGAGAAACACCGGGGAGCTGTTTTTT.

The gene calls are TRBV7-8 and TRBJ2-1; 9 bases line up with TRBD1. Trimming removed 6 bases from V and 8 bases from J; junction bases left unmatched: 11. The CDR3 is 15 amino acids. Germline V CDR1 and CDR2: SGHVS, FQNEAQ. The CDR3 DNA reads as TGTGCCAGCAGTCCCCGCGGGACAGGGTACGATGAGCAGTTCTTC. This sequence encodes CASSPRGTGYDEQFF.

This clonotype came up a few times. The J gene is TRBJ2-3, the V gene TRBV2, with D perhaps matching TRBD2 (6 bases). This CDR3 has 14 amino acids. V lost 2 bases and J lost 6, with 12 bases in between. Germline V gene data show CDR1 as SNHLY and CDR2 as FYNNEI. The CDR3 nucleotides are TGTGCCAGCAGTGAACGGGGGAGGTCCGATACGCAGTATTTT. It translates to CASSERGRSDTQYF.

The chain is built from TRBV7-2 and TRBJ1-3, with D possibly matching TRBD1 (6 bases). V was cut by 3 bases and J by 4 bases, with 16 bases left in between. This CDR3 contains 16 residues. Germline-derived CDR1 and CDR2 are SGHTA and FQGNSA. The CDR3 loop reads CASSFPLADSGNTIYF. Written as DNA, the CDR3 is TGTGCCAGCAGCTTTCCCCTCGCGGACAGCGGAAACACCATATATTTT.

In this sample, this clonotype turned up many times. The chain carries TRBV20-1 and TRBJ2-1, with 8 nucleotides matching TRBD2. Germline values: CDR1 DFQATT, CDR2 SNEGSKA (reference sequence). With V trimmed by 7 bases and J by 4 bases, 9 bases remained unmatched. The CDR3 consists of 14 residues. The CDR3 sequence: CSGRLAKPYNEQFF. Here the CDR3 DNA reads TGCAGTGGGAGACTAGCGAAACCATACAATGAGCAGTTCTTC.

This chain links TRBV19 with TRBJ2-6, with TRBD2 matching over 7 bases. The CDR3 extends over 13 amino acids. Germline CDR1 LNHDA, CDR2 SQIVND (reference sequence). Trimming removed 4 bases from V and 8 bases from J; junction bases left unmatched: 2. The CDR3, as DNA: TGTGCCAGTAGTACCGGGGGGACCAACGTCCTGACTTTC. Translating gives CASSTGGTNVLTF. The full variable domain, with the rest looked up from reference TRBV19 and TRBJ2-6, is DGGITQSPKYLFRKEGQNVTLSCEQNLNHDAMYWYRQDPGQGLRLIYYSQIVNDFQKGDIAEGYSVSREKKESFPLTVTSAQKNPTAFYLCASSTGGTNVLTFGAGSRLTVL.

This clonotype occurred many times. This sequence joins TRBV5-1 and TRBJ2-1; possibly TRBD1 for D (5 bases). Trimming took off 3 bases at V and 0 bases at J, with 13 bases between the two ends. Germline lookup yields CDR1 SGHRS and CDR2 YFSETQ. The CDR3 has 16 amino acids. The DNA of the CDR3 is TGCGCCAGCAGCTCCGGCGGACACCGCTCCTACAATGAGCAGTTCTTC. Translated: CASSSGGHRSYNEQFF.

This chain uses TRBV18 with TRBJ2-3, with 12 nucleotides matching TRBD2. Trimming removed 0 bases from V and 3 bases from J; junction bases left unmatched: 1. The CDR3 is 16 amino acids. CDR1 KGHSH and CDR2 LQKENI come from the germline V gene. CDR3 nucleotide sequence: TGTGCCAGCTCACCACCGACTAGCGGGAGAACAGATACGCAGTATTTT. It encodes CASSPPTSGRTDTQYF.

This clonotype was counted many times. The J gene is TRBJ1-4, the V gene TRBV3-1; weak D call: TRBD1 (5 bases). The length of the CDR3 is 17 residues. CDR1 is LGHDT and CDR2 is YNNKEL in the germline V gene (reference sequence). The V end lost 0 bases, the J end lost 6 bases, and 17 bases lay between the germline ends. CDR3 sequence reads: CASSQDWQGAWDEKLFF. CDR3 nucleotide sequence: TGTGCCAGCAGCCAAGATTGGCAGGGCGCTTGGGATGAAAAACTGTTTTTT.

The genes are TRBV20-1 and TRBJ1-5, with no clear D. The CDR3 loop spans 13 amino acids. Germline lookup yields CDR1 DFQATT and CDR2 SNEGSKA (reference sequence). Trimming removed 0 bases from V and 11 bases from J, with 14 bases in between. Here the CDR3 reads CSARDGQTMTQHF. The CDR3 DNA follows: TGCAGTGCTAGAGATGGCCAGACTATGACCCAGCATTTT.

The chain joins TRBV7-3 to TRBJ1-6, with a weak D call TRBD1 (5 bases). The V end was cut by 4 bases, the J end by 10 bases, with 14 bases between. CDR1 is SGHTA and CDR2 is FQGTGA in the germline V gene. This CDR3 contains 14 residues. CDR3 residues: CASSSRARDSPLHF. For the CDR3, the DNA is TGTGCCAGCAGCTCCCGGGCCAGGGACTCACCCCTCCACTTT.

This clonotype was seen a few times. J is TRBJ2-7 and V is TRBV5-6; 13 nucleotides match TRBD2. Germline CDR1 is SGHDT and CDR2 is YYEEEE. The CDR3 runs to 18 residues. With V trimmed by 3 bases and J by 2 bases, 11 bases remained unmatched. The CDR3 sequence: CASSSGLAGRRNPYEQYF. Written as DNA, the CDR3 is TGTGCCAGCAGCTCGGGACTAGCGGGACGCCGAAACCCCTACGAGCAGTACTTC.

This clonotype was seen more than once but under ten times. The chain couples TRBV6-1 to TRBJ2-6; either TRBD1 or TRBD2 may supply D (5 bases each). The CDR3 contains 18 residues. CDR1 and CDR2 (germline): MNHNS, SASEGT. V was clipped by 3 bases and J by 0 bases, with 15 bases between them. The CDR3 protein is CASSERLQGPSGANVLTF. CDR3 bases: TGTGCCAGCAGTGAGAGGTTGCAGGGACCCTCTGGGGCCAACGTCCTGACTTTC.

There are many counts of this clonotype. The chain is built from TRBV28 and TRBJ2-5, with TRBD1 as a possible D gene (5 bases). Between the trimmed V and J ends, which lost 5 bases and 2 bases, there was a span of 12 bases. The length of the CDR3 is 14 residues. Germline-derived CDR1 and CDR2 are MDHEN and SYDVKM. CDR3 amino acids: CASSPRRGQETQYF. The CDR3 DNA is TGTGCCAGCAGTCCTCGAAGGGGACAAGAGACCCAGTACTTC.

The rearrangement joins TRBV5-6 to TRBJ1-5, with a weak D call TRBD1 (5 bases). Looked up from germline, CDR1 is SGHDT and CDR2 is YYEEEE. Trimming took 4 bases from V and 0 from J, leaving 14 bases between them. The CDR3 loop spans 16 amino acids. The CDR3 loop is CASSDSLGASNQPQHF. CDR3 sequence (DNA): TGTGCCAGCAGCGACAGTCTTGGGGCTAGCAATCAGCCCCAGCATTTT.

This clonotype was observed a handful of times. This chain connects TRBV5-1 to TRBJ2-7; no reliable D call. In germline, CDR1 is SGHRS, CDR2 YFSETQ. The CDR3 extends over 13 amino acids. Deletions cut 4 bases from V and 9 bases from J, with 17 bases between. CDR3 protein: CASSGETGSRQYF. DNA for the CDR3: TGCGCCAGCAGCGGCGAGACCGGGTCCCGGCAGTACTTC.